This T cell receptor (beta chain) was identified in a study of STAT5B mutations in CD4+ large granular lymphocyte leukemia. CDR3 length equals 16 residues. V was pared by 3 bases and J by 1 base, with 13 bases between. Germline CDR1 and CDR2: MNHEY and SMNVEV (reference sequence). The protocol was immunoSEQ multiplex PCR, while the TCRdb copy is restricted to in-frame clones and leaves out a portion. This repertoire shows about 40,000 clones, roughly 76% found once; its top ten account for 3.6%. This clonotype was obtained from a human donor in good health. Material for sequencing was CD4+ T cells from blood buffy coats. V is TRBV27 and J is TRBJ2-4; the D call may be TRBD1 or TRBD2 (6 bases each). Here the CDR3 reads CASSFLGGRAKNIQYF. The CDR3 bases are TGTGCCAGCAGTTTCTTGGGGGGCCGGGCCAAAAACATTCAGTACTTC.